Below are 19 T cell receptor beta chains sequenced from a single sample in a study of cytomegalovirus exposure and HLA in healthy donors (dated by TCRdb to about 2017). The protocol used for the library was the immunoSEQ multiplex PCR assay. The multiplex PCR relied on a mix of 60 forward primers for TCR Vbeta segments and 13 reverse primers for TCR Jbeta segments. In TCRdb, the immuneACCESS table is reduced to in-frame sequences with V and J assigned. These tables do not hold every clone; where another copy was compared, an unresolved V gene accounts for under half, and the others remain unexplained. This sample is represented by about 200,000 clones; about 75% of them were singletons. The ten top clones hold 1.5% to 2% of the sample. Sequenced input: PBMCs. Receptors were obtained from a male donor in good health and CMV-seronegative.

The gene calls are TRBV9 and TRBJ2-1, with 8 nucleotides matching TRBD2. Looked up from germline, CDR1 is SGDLS and CDR2 is YYNGEE. The J segment lost 1 base and the V segment lost 0 bases, leaving 3 bases of the junction unmatched. CDR3 size: 16 residues. This CDR3 is CASSVEAGGSYNEQFF. The CDR3 DNA follows: TGTGCCAGCAGCGTAGAGGCGGGGGGATCCTACAATGAGCAGTTCTTC.

The rearrangement joins TRBV6-5 to TRBJ1-1; tentatively, D is TRBD1 (6 bases). Trimming took 4 bases from V and 6 from J, leaving 18 bases between them. The CDR3 has 15 residues. Germline loops: CDR1 MNHEY, CDR2 SVGAGI. In nucleotides, the CDR3 is TGTGCCAGCAGTTCGCAACAACAGGGACGGGCTGAAGCTTTCTTT. It translates to CASSSQQQGRAEAFF.

The chain uses TRBV11-3 and TRBJ2-1, with 10 nucleotides matching TRBD2. The CDR3 sequence is 16 residues long. Germline CDR1 reads SGHNT; CDR2 reads YENEEA. The trim removed 3 bases at V and 6 bases at J, leaving 8 bases unmatched. This CDR3 reads CASSFESGGASNEQFF. The CDR3 nucleotides are TGTGCCAGCAGCTTTGAGAGCGGGGGGGCGAGCAATGAGCAGTTCTTC.

This clone appeared once. The chain is built from TRBV4-1 and TRBJ1-1; D perhaps matches TRBD1 (5 bases). This CDR3 region has 12 residues. V was trimmed by 5 bases and J by 10 bases, leaving 14 bases between them. Looked up from germline, CDR1 is MGHRA and CDR2 is YSYEKL. The CDR3 is CASSNPGSRAFF. The CDR3 DNA follows: TGCGCCAGCAGCAACCCAGGGTCACGAGCTTTCTTT.

This clone was counted a single time. The chain is built from TRBV28 and TRBJ1-2, with TRBD1 identical over 9 bases. Germline V gives CDR1 MDHEN, CDR2 SYDVKM. CDR3 length: 16 amino acids. Losses at the gene ends were 2 bases for V and 4 bases for J; bases not matched to a gene: 8. CDR3 amino acids: CASSLVGTGRGYGYTF. In DNA, the CDR3 is TGTGCCAGCAGTTTAGTGGGGACAGGGAGGGGCTATGGCTACACCTTC.

As to this clone: Its ends do not fully match the called genes, so a read error is possible. This rearrangement joins TRBV7-9 to TRBJ1-5, with unresolved D. CDR3 length equals 15 residues. Germline CDR1 is SEHNR and CDR2 is FQNEAQ (reference sequence). This chain's CDR3 is CSSSLGSAVNQPQHF. The CDR3 bases are TGTTCCAGCAGCTTAGGGAGTGCAGTTAATCAGCCCCAGCATTTT.

Here the CDR3 reads CASSERAGGETQYF. CDR3 sequence (DNA): TGTGCCAGCAGTGAACGAGCGGGGGGAGAGACCCAGTACTTC. The chain has TRBV2 and TRBJ2-5; 9 positions agree with TRBD2. In germline, CDR1 is SNHLY, CDR2 FYNNEI. The junction had 2 bases not matched to a gene; V was cut back by 2 bases and J by 4 bases. This CDR3 is 14 amino acids long.

With regard to this clone: An end of the junction does not agree with germline; a read error may underlie this. The rearrangement links TRBV29-1 to TRBJ1-4, with TRBD1 matching over 7 bases. CDR1 SQVTM and CDR2 ANQGSEA come from the germline V gene. This CDR3 is built from 14 residues. For the CDR3, the DNA is TGCAGCGTCGAAGAAGACAGGGCTAGGGAAAAACTGTTTTTT. Amino acids: CSVEEDRAREKLFF.

The gene calls are TRBV30 and TRBJ2-3; D is undetermined. Germline CDR1 reads GTSNPN; CDR2 reads SVGIG (reference sequence). V lost 0 bases to trimming and J lost 4 bases, with 5 bases between them. The CDR3 is 12 amino acids. The CDR3 DNA sequence: TGTGCCTGGAGTGTACTGCCAGATACGCAGTATTTT. This encodes CAWSVLPDTQYF.

The chain joins TRBV7-6 to TRBJ2-3; 11 bases agree with TRBD2. The germline CDR1 and CDR2 sequences are SGHVS and FNYEAQ. The V and J ends lost 3 bases and 0 bases, in that order; junction bases with no gene match: 8. This CDR3 is 18 amino acids long. The CDR3 DNA is TGTGCCAGCAGCTTTAGGCTAGCGGGAGGCAACAGCACAGATACGCAGTATTTT. Translated: CASSFRLAGGNSTDTQYF.

This clone was counted between two and nine times. The chain joins TRBV9 to TRBJ2-7; a weak D match, TRBD1 (6 bases). V was cut by 4 bases and J by 2 bases, with 16 bases left in between. This CDR3 spans 15 amino acids. Germline-derived CDR1 and CDR2 are SGDLS and YYNGEE. Here the CDR3 DNA reads TGTGCCAGCAGCCCCCGGGACACGAACGCCTACGAGCAGTACTTC. The encoded protein is CASSPRDTNAYEQYF.

This chain links TRBV4-2 with TRBJ2-1; perhaps TRBD1 as D (6 bases). With 1 base removed from V and 6 bases from J, the gap between germline ends came to 16 bases. The CDR3 length is 16 residues. Germline CDR1 is LGHNA and CDR2 is YNFKEQ. The CDR3 nucleotides read TGTGCCAGCAGCCAAGTTACGACAGGCGGACGCAATGAGCAGTTCTTC. Its protein product is CASSQVTTGGRNEQFF.

The chain is built from TRBV7-2 and TRBJ2-3, with TRBD1 matching 8 bases. V lost 0 bases and J lost 3; bases outside the gene matches: 8. Germline CDR1 SGHTA, CDR2 FQGNSA. The CDR3 runs to 17 residues. CDR3 in amino acids: CASSLAGNRGRTDTQYF. The CDR3 bases are TGTGCCAGCAGCTTAGCTGGAAACAGGGGGAGGACAGATACGCAGTATTTT. Complete variable domain (other parts from reference TRBV7-2 and TRBJ2-3): GAGVSQSPSNKVTEKGKDVELRCDPISGHTALYWYRQSLGQGLEFLIYFQGNSAPDKSGLPSDRFSAERTGGSVSTLTIQRTQQEDSAVYLCASSLAGNRGRTDTQYFGPGTRLTVL.

This clone has more than one count but fewer than ten. This chain joins TRBV4-2 and TRBJ2-1; 7 bases match TRBD2. The CDR3 runs 17 residues. Germline V lookup: CDR1 LGHNA, CDR2 YNFKEQ. Trimming took 0 bases from V and 1 from J; bases not matched to a gene: 6. CDR3 coding DNA: TGTGCCAGCAGCCAAGATTCCAGCGGGGTTTCCTACAATGAGCAGTTCTTC. Its translation is CASSQDSSGVSYNEQFF.

The table lists this clone with a few counts. This rearrangement joins TRBV7-3 to TRBJ1-1, with 12 bases matching TRBD1. The CDR3 length is 14 residues. V trimming: 5 bases; J trimming: 7 bases; junction bases outside the gene matches: 5. CDR1 and CDR2 (germline): SGHTA, FQGTGA. CDR3 protein: CASSPGTGGGEAFF. The CDR3 coding sequence is TGTGCCAGCAGCCCCGGGACAGGGGGCGGTGAAGCTTTCTTT.

The chain recombines TRBV29-1 with TRBJ1-5; perhaps TRBD1 as D (6 bases). Trimming left V 4 bases short and J 4 bases short, with 11 bases between. This CDR3 contains 13 residues. The germline CDR1 and CDR2 sequences are SQVTM and ANQGSEA. CDR3 nucleotides: TGCAGCGTTGCTGGGACAATAAATCAGCCCCAGCATTTT. This sequence encodes CSVAGTINQPQHF.

The chain combines TRBV28 with TRBJ1-2; TRBD1 matches 9 bases. Germline V gene lookup returns CDR1 MDHEN and CDR2 SYDVKM. The CDR3 consists of 14 residues. The junction had 6 bases not matched to a gene; V was cut back by 7 bases and J by 3 bases. CDR3 DNA: TGTGCCAGCAACCTACAGGGGGCAGACTATGGCTACACCTTC. Its protein is CASNLQGADYGYTF.

The CDR3 DNA is TGTGCCACCAGCAGAGATAGAGGTCGGGGAATGAACACTGAAGCTTTCTTT. The encoded protein is CATSRDRGRGMNTEAFF. The chain uses TRBV15 and TRBJ1-1; D unresolved. CDR1 is LNHNV, CDR2 YYDKDF, per germline (reference sequence). This CDR3 comprises 17 residues. V was pared by 0 bases and J by 0 bases, with 14 bases between.

CDR3 sequence: CASSLRHRSNQPQHF. For the CDR3, the DNA is TGTGCCAGCAGCTTGAGACATCGAAGCAATCAGCCCCAGCATTTT. The chain recombines TRBV7-2 with TRBJ1-5; no definite D call. The CDR3 contains 15 residues. Germline V gives CDR1 SGHTA, CDR2 FQGNSA. The V end was cut by 3 bases, the J end by 1 base, with 10 bases between. The full variable domain, completed using reference TRBV7-2 and TRBJ1-5, is GAGVSQSPSNKVTEKGKDVELRCDPISGHTALYWYRQSLGQGLEFLIYFQGNSAPDKSGLPSDRFSAERTGGSVSTLTIQRTQQEDSAVYLCASSLRHRSNQPQHFGDGTRLSIL.